These 25 T cell receptor beta chains were sequenced from one sample in a study of OX40 agonist ivuxolimab in advanced cancers. Clones were sequenced by immunoSEQ multiplex PCR, and TCRdb holds only the in-frame ones, with some missing. The profile shows about 64,000 clones, about four fifths of them singletons. Sequenced here: CD4+ or CD8+ T cells sorted from blood, sampled in a trial of the OX40 agonist ivuxolimab. The origin of the receptors is an adult with an advanced solid tumor such as melanoma, head and neck, liver or kidney cancer.

The chain links TRBV5-1 to TRBJ2-3, with a weak D call TRBD2 (5 bases). Trimming took off 2 bases at V and 3 bases at J, with 10 bases between the two ends. Germline V gene lookup returns CDR1 SGHRS and CDR2 YFSETQ. This CDR3 has 14 residues. In DNA, the CDR3 is TGCGCCAGCAGCTTACTAGGTACGACAGATACGCAGTATTTT. This encodes CASSLLGTTDTQYF.

The rearrangement uses TRBV4-1 and TRBJ2-4; the match to TRBD2 covers 11 bases. Looked up from germline, CDR1 is MGHRA and CDR2 is YSYEKL. The CDR3 is 18 amino acids. Unmatched junction bases numbered 6, after V lost 1 base and J lost 1 base. The CDR3 spells CASSQGLAGGSAKNIQYF. The CDR3 DNA sequence: TGCGCCAGCAGCCAAGGCCTAGCGGGGGGATCTGCCAAAAACATTCAGTACTTC.

This sequence joins TRBV5-1 and TRBJ2-1, with D possibly being TRBD1 (5 bases). CDR1 and CDR2 (germline): SGHRS, YFSETQ. This CDR3 is 15 amino acids long. V was clipped by 4 bases and J by 0 bases, with 11 bases between them. CDR3 sequence: CASSDQGSSYNEQFF. For the CDR3, the DNA is TGCGCCAGCAGCGACCAGGGTAGCTCCTACAATGAGCAGTTCTTC.

This chain connects TRBV19 to TRBJ2-7; 7 bases match TRBD1. This CDR3 has 13 amino acids. V lost 5 bases to trimming and J lost 1 base; unmatched junction nucleotides: 2. From germline, CDR1 is LNHDA and CDR2 SQIVND (reference sequence). The CDR3 sequence is CASSRDRSYEQYF. The CDR3 coding sequence is TGTGCCAGTAGTCGGGACAGATCCTACGAGCAGTACTTC.

The CDR3 coding sequence is TGTGCCAGCAGCTCGGACAGAGACACTGAAGCTTTCTTT. Protein: CASSSDRDTEAFF. V usage is TRBV7-2 and J usage is TRBJ1-1, with D perhaps TRBD1 (6 bases). The CDR3 is 13 amino acids. CDR1 and CDR2 (germline): SGHTA, FQGNSA. Between the trimmed V and J ends, which lost 4 bases and 3 bases, there was a span of 9 bases.

V gene TRBV19 combines with J gene TRBJ1-5; a possible D gene is TRBD1 (5 bases). This CDR3 has 14 amino acids. Germline CDR1 and CDR2: LNHDA and SQIVND (reference sequence). V dropped 7 bases and J dropped 0 bases, with 10 bases sitting between them. CDR3: CASNLQGSNQPQHF. The CDR3 bases are TGTGCCAGTAACCTCCAGGGTAGCAATCAGCCCCAGCATTTT.

CDR3 region: CASSQSGITTLHF. The CDR3 bases are TGTGCCAGCAGCCAATCGGGTATCACAACCCTCCACTTT. The chain has TRBV16 and TRBJ1-6; no clear D. There are 13 residues in the CDR3. Germline V lookup: CDR1 KGHSY, CDR2 FQNENV. Trimming took 0 bases from V and 14 from J, leaving 11 bases between them.

The gene calls are TRBV29-1 and TRBJ2-3; 12 positions match TRBD2. Unmatched junction bases numbered 3, after V lost 4 bases and J lost 4 bases. The CDR3 totals 14 residues. Per the germline V gene, CDR1 is SQVTM and CDR2 is ANQGSEA. The CDR3 coding sequence is TGCAGCGTTGTATCTAGCGGGAGGGCAGATACGCAGTATTTT. This translates into CSVVSSGRADTQYF.

The chain uses TRBV7-8 and TRBJ2-7, with unresolved D. The CDR3 covers 14 residues. Between the trimmed V and J ends, which lost 2 bases and 3 bases, there was a span of 11 bases. Germline V gene lookup returns CDR1 SGHVS and CDR2 FQNEAQ. The CDR3 DNA is TGTGCCAGCAGCTTAACCAAGAACAACTACGAGCAGTACTTC. Translation: CASSLTKNNYEQYF. The full variable domain, in which reference TRBV7-8 and TRBJ2-7 provide the parts outside the CDR3, is GAGVSQSPRYKVAKRGQDVALRCDPISGHVSLFWYQQALGQGPEFLTYFQNEAQLDKSGLPSDRFFAERPEGSVSTLKIQRTQQEDSAVYLCASSLTKNNYEQYFGPGTRLTVT.

The chain uses TRBV4-1 and TRBJ2-5; D is tentatively TRBD1 or TRBD2 (5 bases each). The last part of the DNA fits TRBJ2-7 better; the J call may be wrong. CDR3 length: 15 residues. The germline V gene has CDR1 MGHRA and CDR2 YSYEKL. The CDR3 sequence is CASSQDPGRGYEQYF. The CDR3 coding sequence is TGCGCCAGCAGCCAAGATCCGGGAAGGGGCTACGAGCAGTACTTC.

The chain has TRBV6-5 and TRBJ1-4, with a possible D match to TRBD1 (6 bases). The CDR3 loop spans 14 amino acids. With 6 bases removed from V and 8 bases from J, the gap between germline ends came to 16 bases. Germline V CDR1 and CDR2: MNHEY, SVGAGI. This chain's CDR3 is CASSKTGDLEKLFF. The DNA of the CDR3 is TGTGCCAGCAGCAAGACAGGCGACCTAGAAAAACTGTTTTTT.

This clone was detected a few times. J is TRBJ1-1 and V is TRBV25-1, with 8 positions matching TRBD1. This CDR3 region has 14 residues. Germline values: CDR1 MGHDK, CDR2 SYGVNS. J lost 4 bases, V lost 4 bases, and 5 bases had no gene match. The CDR3 DNA follows: TGTGCCAGCAGTGGTTGGACAGGGATCACTGAAGCTTTCTTT. Its translation: CASSGWTGITEAFF.

V and J are TRBV5-1 and TRBJ1-4; weak D call: TRBD1 (6 bases). Germline V CDR1 and CDR2: SGHRS, YFSETQ. Deletions cut 3 bases from V and 0 bases from J, with 18 bases between. This CDR3 is built from 18 residues. CDR3 sequence reads: CASSYLTQDSSTNEKLFF. For the CDR3, the DNA is TGCGCCAGCAGCTACTTGACCCAGGACAGCTCAACTAATGAAAAACTGTTTTTT.

The chain employs TRBV19 and TRBJ2-3; TRBD2 agrees at 13 bases. Germline V gene data show CDR1 as LNHDA and CDR2 as SQIVND (reference sequence). The CDR3 is 17 amino acids. V lost 5 bases, J lost 0 bases, and 5 bases stayed unmatched. CDR3 DNA sequence: TGTGCCAGTAGTTTCGGACTAGCGGGGGCTAGCACAGATACGCAGTATTTT. This encodes CASSFGLAGASTDTQYF.

The genes are TRBV6-5 and TRBJ2-7; 11 bases fit TRBD2. This CDR3 spans 15 amino acids. The J segment lost 2 bases and the V segment lost 7 bases, leaving 7 bases of the junction unmatched. Looked up from germline, CDR1 is MNHEY and CDR2 is SVGAGI. This CDR3 is CASTGTSGGAYEQYF. The CDR3 bases are TGTGCCAGCACCGGGACTAGCGGAGGGGCCTACGAGCAGTACTTC.

This clone showed up just a few times. The CDR3 spells CASSQDTGSGYTF. The CDR3 bases are TGTGCCAGCAGCCAAGATACGGGTAGTGGCTACACCTTC. The chain uses TRBV14 and TRBJ1-2; no clear D. Germline V gene data show CDR1 as SGHDN and CDR2 as FVKESK. There are 13 residues in the CDR3. V was trimmed by 0 bases and J by 7 bases, leaving 9 bases between them.

V gene TRBV19 combines with J gene TRBJ2-1; 7 bases line up with TRBD2. Germline V gene sequence: CDR1 LNHDA, CDR2 SQIVND (reference sequence). The CDR3 totals 12 residues. The ends lost 6 bases at V and 7 bases at J; junction bases unmatched: 3. CDR3 coding DNA: TGTGCCAGTAGGAGGGGAGGGAATGAGCAGTTCTTC. It specifies CASRRGGNEQFF.

The rearrangement uses TRBV7-2 and TRBJ2-5; TRBD1 matches 9 bases. The germline V gene has CDR1 SGHTA and CDR2 FQGNSA. The CDR3 has 15 residues. V lost 2 bases, J lost 5 bases, and 6 bases stayed unmatched. The CDR3 is CASSLTGQGGETQYF. CDR3 in DNA: TGTGCCAGCAGCTTAACGGGACAGGGTGGTGAGACCCAGTACTTC.

The rearrangement joins TRBV15 to TRBJ2-7; perhaps TRBD2 as D (6 bases). V was clipped by 4 bases and J by 5 bases, with 18 bases between them. Germline CDR1 and CDR2: LNHNV and YYDKDF (reference sequence). The CDR3 is 15 amino acids. CDR3 in DNA: TGTGCCACCAGCAAATCGACTAGGGGCTGGGACGAGCAGTACTTC. This codes for CATSKSTRGWDEQYF.

The rearrangement links TRBV30 to TRBJ1-1; tentatively, D is TRBD1 (6 bases). The germline CDR1 and CDR2 sequences are GTSNPN and SVGIG (reference sequence). Trimming took off 4 bases at V and 1 base at J, with 7 bases between the two ends. The CDR3 has 12 amino acids. The CDR3 region is CAWNRANTEAFF. The CDR3 region has the DNA TGTGCCTGGAACAGGGCGAACACTGAAGCTTTCTTT.

This clone was found once. As DNA, the CDR3 is TGCGCCAGCAGCTTGATTCACGGGGAGCTGTTTTTT. Translating gives CASSLIHGELFF. V is TRBV5-1 and J is TRBJ2-2; no reliable D call. The CDR3 is made up of 12 amino acids. The V and J ends lost 1 base and 7 bases respectively, with 5 bases between them. CDR1 SGHRS and CDR2 YFSETQ come from the germline V gene.

The chain has TRBV2 and TRBJ1-4; D gene uncertain. The germline V and J ends were trimmed by 6 bases and 4 bases, with 9 bases remaining between them. Germline CDR1 and CDR2: SNHLY and FYNNEI. The CDR3 totals 13 residues. CDR3 in DNA: TGTGCCAGCAGCCTGGACTTTAATGAAAAACTGTTTTTT. Translation: CASSLDFNEKLFF.

The chain links TRBV5-4 to TRBJ2-5, with 11 bases lining up with TRBD1. The V segment lost 3 bases and the J segment 1 base; nucleotides outside the gene matches: 2. Germline CDR1 is SGHNT and CDR2 is YYREEE (reference sequence). The CDR3 sequence is 15 residues long. CDR3 bases: TGTGCCAGCAGCTGGGGGACAGGGGGCCAAGAGACCCAGTACTTC. Residues: CASSWGTGGQETQYF.

CDR3 residues: CASSEREKETQYF. In DNA, the CDR3 is TGTGCCAGCAGTGAGAGGGAGAAAGAGACCCAGTACTTC. This chain links TRBV27 with TRBJ2-5, with TRBD2 as a possible D gene (5 bases). V shed 5 bases and J shed 3 bases, with 10 bases lying between them. Germline V CDR1 and CDR2: MNHEY, SMNVEV (reference sequence). The CDR3 contains 13 residues.

This chain links TRBV4-1 with TRBJ1-5; a possible D gene is TRBD1 (5 bases). The ends were cut back, 3 bases at V and 7 bases at J, with 16 bases in the middle. From germline, CDR1 is MGHRA and CDR2 YSYEKL. This CDR3 comprises 15 residues. CDR3 nucleotides: TGCGCCAGCAGCCAGGATTGGGAGGGGTGGCAGCCCCAGCATTTT. Protein sequence: CASSQDWEGWQPQHF.